Described below is a single T cell receptor (beta chain) sequence and its context. The target antigen is unknown. The data are from a study of shared clonotypes between healthy human individuals. Trimming at V came to 7 bases and at J to 4 bases, leaving 9 bases not matched to a gene. CDR1 MDHEN and CDR2 SYDVKM come from the germline V gene. The CDR3 sequence is 17 residues long. Study-level points and caveats: Clonotypes that were shared across a few donors made up 4.5% to 5% of naive CD4 clonotypes. Clonotype sharing among donors, it was expected, would be affected by sequencing depth.

The donors were all Caucasian adults (living in Nashville, Tennessee). Measured with immunoSEQ multiplex PCR; TCRdb has only the in-frame clones, and not every one. The profile shows under 550,000 clones, less than 96% of them singletons. The rearrangement joins TRBV28 to TRBJ2-2; 13 nucleotides line up with TRBD2. The source of this sequence is a woman aged 25 to 45 in good health. The specimen was naive CD4+ T cells sorted from blood. Noted subset: CD45RA+ positively selected. The CDR3 loop reads CASTRTSGRSGTGELFF. DNA for the CDR3: TGTGCCAGCACAAGGACTAGCGGGAGATCGGGCACCGGGGAGCTGTTTTTT.